A selection of T cell receptor beta chains follows, all from one sample in a study of blood T cell repertoires in COVID-19. Libraries were prepared by immunoSEQ multiplex PCR; TCRdb keeps only in-frame clonotypes and omits some of them. Among roughly 260,000 clones listed, under 90% were seen once. Sequencing input: PBMCs or T cells enriched from blood (not recorded which). The receptors originated from a woman aged 40 to 50 who had been exposed to COVID-19. CDR3s include the opening cysteine and the closing phenylalanine or tryptophan. Each record gives: V gene, J gene, clone size, D gene, CDR3 DNA, CDR3 protein. D genes are given only for firm matches. Clone size is shown for a subset of rows, as once, few, many or a class of expanded clone.

v_call: TRBV7-3
j_call: TRBJ1-2
clone_size: .
d_call: .
cdr3_nt: TGTGCCAGCAGCTCTCCCCTCGGCAGGGGCCCCTTCTATGGCTACACCTTC
cdr3_aa: CASSSPLGRGPFYGYTF

v_call: TRBV5-8
j_call: TRBJ1-3
clone_size: .
d_call: .
cdr3_nt: TGTGCCAGCAGCTCTCGTCGGGGAAGTGGAAACACCATATATTTT
cdr3_aa: CASSSRRGSGNTIYF

v_call: TRBV12-3/TRBV12-4
j_call: TRBJ1-6
clone_size: .
d_call: .
cdr3_nt: TGTGCCAGCAGTTCGGACAGAGTCACACCCCTCCACTTT
cdr3_aa: CASSSDRVTPLHF

v_call: TRBV15
j_call: TRBJ2-5
clone_size: .
d_call: TRBD2
cdr3_nt: TGTGCCACCAGCAGAGATCCGGGAGCGGGGGGTGTGAAGACCCAGTACTTC
cdr3_aa: CATSRDPGAGGVKTQYF

v_call: TRBV7-2
j_call: TRBJ2-1
clone_size: .
d_call: TRBD1
cdr3_nt: TGTGCCAGCAGCTCCCGGACAGGGTCGGATGAGCAGTTCTTC
cdr3_aa: CASSSRTGSDEQFF

v_call: TRBV6-1
j_call: TRBJ1-5
clone_size: .
d_call: .
cdr3_nt: TGTGCCAGCAGTGAAGCTGGAGGGGATCGTCAGCCCCAGCATTTT
cdr3_aa: CASSEAGGDRQPQHF

v_call: TRBV29-1
j_call: TRBJ1-1
clone_size: once
d_call: .
cdr3_nt: TGCAGCGTTAAACCGGACTGGGGCACTGAAGCTTTCTTT
cdr3_aa: CSVKPDWGTEAFF

v_call: TRBV5-1
j_call: TRBJ2-1
clone_size: few
d_call: .
cdr3_nt: TGCGCCAGTCAGGGAAGTGTCCGCCTCAATGAGCAGTTCTTC
cdr3_aa: CASQGSVRLNEQFF

v_call: TRBV2
j_call: TRBJ2-1
clone_size: .
d_call: .
cdr3_nt: TGTGCCAGCAGTCCCCGGTTGGTCTACAATGAGCAGTTCTTC
cdr3_aa: CASSPRLVYNEQFF

v_call: TRBV5-1
j_call: TRBJ2-2
clone_size: .
d_call: .
cdr3_nt: TGCGCCAGCAGCTCCGACTTGAACACCGGGGAGCTGTTTTTT
cdr3_aa: CASSSDLNTGELFF

v_call: TRBV27
j_call: TRBJ2-1
clone_size: .
d_call: .
cdr3_nt: TGTGCCAGCATGGATCTTTCAGCCGGGAATGAGCAGTTCTTC
cdr3_aa: CASMDLSAGNEQFF

v_call: TRBV25-1
j_call: TRBJ2-5
clone_size: .
d_call: .
cdr3_nt: TGTGCCAGCAGTGAGAAAACTTGGACAGTTTACCAAGAGACCCAGTACTTC
cdr3_aa: CASSEKTWTVYQETQYF

v_call: TRBV4-2
j_call: TRBJ1-2
clone_size: .
d_call: .
cdr3_nt: TGTGCCAGCAGCCAAGACCGGAGACGGGATAACTATGGCTACACCTTC
cdr3_aa: CASSQDRRRDNYGYTF

v_call: TRBV6-2/TRBV6-3
j_call: TRBJ1-1
clone_size: .
d_call: .
cdr3_nt: TGTGCCAGCAGTTACGCCGGGGTAGGAGCTTTCTTT
cdr3_aa: CASSYAGVGAFF

v_call: TRBV2
j_call: TRBJ1-5
clone_size: .
d_call: .
cdr3_nt: TGTGCCCGCTGGGGGGGGCTTCGGGGGCCCCAGCATTTT
cdr3_aa: CARWGGLRGPQHF

v_call: TRBV5-1
j_call: TRBJ2-2
clone_size: once
d_call: .
cdr3_nt: TGCGCCAGCAGCACTAGCACCGGGTCCGGGGAGCTGTTTTTT
cdr3_aa: CASSTSTGSGELFF

v_call: TRBV11-3
j_call: TRBJ1-1
clone_size: .
d_call: TRBD1
cdr3_nt: TGTGCCAGCAGCCCAGGGGGCAGTACTGAAGCTTTCTTT
cdr3_aa: CASSPGGSTEAFF

v_call: TRBV19
j_call: TRBJ2-2
clone_size: .
d_call: TRBD2
cdr3_nt: TGTGCCAGTAGTATAGATCATAGCGGGGGGGCCCCCAACACCGGGGAGCTGTTTTTT
cdr3_aa: CASSIDHSGGAPNTGELFF

v_call: TRBV7-3
j_call: TRBJ2-2
clone_size: few
d_call: TRBD1
cdr3_nt: TGTGCCAGCGGGGAACAGGGGGCGGTCGGGGAGCTGTTTTTT
cdr3_aa: CASGEQGAVGELFF

v_call: TRBV7-9
j_call: TRBJ2-5
clone_size: .
d_call: TRBD1
cdr3_nt: TGTGCCAGCAGCTTCACAGGGGGAGAAGAGACCCAGTACTTC
cdr3_aa: CASSFTGGEETQYF

v_call: TRBV6-2/TRBV6-3
j_call: TRBJ2-5
clone_size: .
d_call: .
cdr3_nt: TGTGCCAGCAGTTACGAACGAGACCAGTACTTC
cdr3_aa: CASSYERDQYF

v_call: TRBV6-5
j_call: TRBJ1-3
clone_size: .
d_call: .
cdr3_nt: TGTGCCAGCCGTTCGGGGGGGGCTGGAAACACCATATATTTT
cdr3_aa: CASRSGGAGNTIYF

v_call: TRBV7-3
j_call: TRBJ2-2
clone_size: .
d_call: .
cdr3_nt: TGTGCCAGCAGGGACCCGGTTTTAGGGGACACCGGGGAGCTGTTTTTT
cdr3_aa: CASRDPVLGDTGELFF

v_call: TRBV19
j_call: TRBJ1-6
clone_size: .
d_call: .
cdr3_nt: TGTGCCAGTAGTCCGGCGGACAGCTATAATTCACCCCTCCACTTT
cdr3_aa: CASSPADSYNSPLHF

v_call: TRBV5-1
j_call: TRBJ1-4
clone_size: .
d_call: TRBD1
cdr3_nt: TGCGCCAGCAGCTGGACAGGGGCGGGTGAAAAACTGTTTTTT
cdr3_aa: CASSWTGAGEKLFF

v_call: TRBV2
j_call: TRBJ1-6
clone_size: once
d_call: TRBD1
cdr3_nt: TGTGCCAGCAAAGGGGGCAGTCTAAATTCACCCCTCCACTTT
cdr3_aa: CASKGGSLNSPLHF

v_call: TRBV28
j_call: TRBJ2-2
clone_size: .
d_call: .
cdr3_nt: TGTGCCAGCCGTAGACAGAACACCGGGGAGCTGTTTTTT
cdr3_aa: CASRRQNTGELFF

v_call: TRBV28
j_call: TRBJ2-7
clone_size: .
d_call: .
cdr3_nt: TGTGCCAGCAGGTGGGGCCCCGGCCCCTACGAGCAGTACTTC
cdr3_aa: CASRWGPGPYEQYF

v_call: TRBV19
j_call: TRBJ2-7
clone_size: few
d_call: .
cdr3_nt: TGTGCCACCTCCTTGGGACAAATGTACGAGCAGTACTTC
cdr3_aa: CATSLGQMYEQYF

v_call: TRBV7-2
j_call: TRBJ2-3
clone_size: .
d_call: TRBD2
cdr3_nt: TGTGCCAGCAGCCCCAGACTAGCGGGGATCGCAGATACGCAGTATTTT
cdr3_aa: CASSPRLAGIADTQYF

v_call: TRBV12-3/TRBV12-4
j_call: TRBJ1-5
clone_size: .
d_call: .
cdr3_nt: TGTGCCAGCAGTTTTCGGGGGAACCAGCCCCAGCATTTT
cdr3_aa: CASSFRGNQPQHF

v_call: TRBV29-1
j_call: TRBJ1-5
clone_size: .
d_call: .
cdr3_nt: TGCAGCGTTGAAGGAGAGACAGGTGGGGGGCCCCAGCATTTT
cdr3_aa: CSVEGETGGGPQHF

v_call: TRBV9
j_call: TRBJ2-3
clone_size: .
d_call: .
cdr3_nt: TGTGCCAGCAGCGTAGTCGGGGGTCGCACAGATACGCAGTATTTT
cdr3_aa: CASSVVGGRTDTQYF

v_call: TRBV27
j_call: TRBJ1-3
clone_size: .
d_call: .
cdr3_nt: TGTGCCAGCAGCCCAGTCTGGGGGGTCTCTGGAAACACCATATATTTT
cdr3_aa: CASSPVWGVSGNTIYF

v_call: TRBV3-1/TRBV3-2
j_call: TRBJ2-1
clone_size: .
d_call: TRBD1
cdr3_nt: TGTGCCAGCAGCCAAGAGAGTGAGGGGGCAATTTACAATGAGCAGTTCTTC
cdr3_aa: CASSQESEGAIYNEQFF

v_call: TRBV11-3
j_call: TRBJ1-1
clone_size: .
d_call: .
cdr3_nt: TGTGCCAGCAGCCTCACCGCGGGGGACACTGAAGCTTTCTTT
cdr3_aa: CASSLTAGDTEAFF

v_call: TRBV3-1/TRBV3-2
j_call: TRBJ2-5
clone_size: .
d_call: .
cdr3_nt: TGTGCCAGCAGCCAAGAATACGGTCAAGAGACCCAGTACTTC
cdr3_aa: CASSQEYGQETQYF

v_call: TRBV5-1
j_call: TRBJ1-1
clone_size: .
d_call: .
cdr3_nt: TGCGCCAGCAGCTTAGGACTGGCGAACACTGAAGCTTTCTTT
cdr3_aa: CASSLGLANTEAFF

v_call: TRBV11-1
j_call: TRBJ2-5
clone_size: .
d_call: TRBD1
cdr3_nt: TGTGCCAGCAGCCGCTGGGACAGGGAAGAGACCCAGTACTTC
cdr3_aa: CASSRWDREETQYF

v_call: TRBV5-1
j_call: TRBJ1-1
clone_size: .
d_call: .
cdr3_nt: TGCGCCAGCAGCCACGATAACAGGGTGGAAGCTTTCTTT
cdr3_aa: CASSHDNRVEAFF

v_call: TRBV7-9
j_call: TRBJ1-5
clone_size: .
d_call: TRBD1
cdr3_nt: TGTGCCAGCAGCCGTACAGGGGGCAATCAGCCCCAGCATTTT
cdr3_aa: CASSRTGGNQPQHF

v_call: TRBV7-3
j_call: TRBJ2-2
clone_size: few
d_call: TRBD1
cdr3_nt: TGTGCCAGCAGCTTAAGCGGACAGGGGTCCGGGGAGCTGTTTTTT
cdr3_aa: CASSLSGQGSGELFF

v_call: TRBV6-2/TRBV6-3
j_call: TRBJ2-7
clone_size: .
d_call: TRBD1
cdr3_nt: TGTGCCAGCAGCCCCTATATACAGGGGGCATTCAACGAGCAGTACTTC
cdr3_aa: CASSPYIQGAFNEQYF

v_call: TRBV3-1/TRBV3-2
j_call: TRBJ2-3
clone_size: .
d_call: .
cdr3_nt: TGTGCCAGCAGCCTTGATATATGGGCGGATACGCAGTATTTT
cdr3_aa: CASSLDIWADTQYF